Listed below are T cell receptor beta chains from one sample, sequenced in a study of T cell repertoires in cytomegalovirus infection. No antigens are known for them. A single record per CDR3 protein comes from TCRdb applying MiXCR to the reads. This table has hundreds of thousands of distinct CDR3 sequences, roughly a third appearing once. The input for sequencing was cultured CD8+ T cells from PBMCs, taken from culture after CMV antigen stimulation. Receptors originate from a human donor in good health (CMV status not recorded). Some clones in this sample may be carry-over from other donors' samples. Both conserved end residues are part of each CDR3. The order of the fields is J gene, V gene, CDR3 protein.

j_call: TRBJ2-5
v_call: TRBV9
cdr3_aa: CASSVVASGLQETQYF

j_call: TRBJ1-1
v_call: TRBV7-9
cdr3_aa: CASSLGAGEAEAFF

j_call: TRBJ2-7
v_call: TRBV15
cdr3_aa: CATTALTGGTSGGPYEQYF

j_call: TRBJ2-1
v_call: TRBV5-6
cdr3_aa: CASSSSGDLNEQFF

j_call: TRBJ1-5
v_call: TRBV7-2
cdr3_aa: CASSPFPDRGREPQHF

j_call: TRBJ2-5
v_call: TRBV15
cdr3_aa: CATSRARGINQETQYF

j_call: TRBJ1-6
v_call: TRBV7-9
cdr3_aa: CASTLQGADSPLHF

j_call: TRBJ1-2
v_call: TRBV4-1
cdr3_aa: CASSQDPDSYGYTF

j_call: TRBJ1-1
v_call: TRBV12-3/TRBV12-4
cdr3_aa: CASSIAKGAEAFF

j_call: TRBJ2-5
v_call: TRBV7-2
cdr3_aa: CASSLGEILAGGPSETQYF

j_call: TRBJ2-3
v_call: TRBV10-3
cdr3_aa: CAISAGGGGKDTQYF

j_call: TRBJ2-5
v_call: TRBV12-3/TRBV12-4
cdr3_aa: CASSVGETRYF

j_call: TRBJ1-1
v_call: TRBV20-1
cdr3_aa: CSARQGNDAEAFF

j_call: TRBJ1-2
v_call: TRBV7-6
cdr3_aa: CASSSNAGPGDYGYTF

j_call: TRBJ1-1
v_call: TRBV14
cdr3_aa: CASSRTGQGKPEAFF

j_call: TRBJ2-1
v_call: TRBV4-1
cdr3_aa: CASSPGQNEDEQFF

j_call: TRBJ1-2
v_call: TRBV27
cdr3_aa: CASSLSRQANYGYTF

j_call: TRBJ2-1
v_call: TRBV5-1
cdr3_aa: CASSLEGGAWDEQFF

j_call: TRBJ1-1
v_call: TRBV9
cdr3_aa: CASSVGGSPNTEAFF

j_call: TRBJ1-1
v_call: TRBV7-4
cdr3_aa: CASSSSSPGSFF

j_call: TRBJ2-7
v_call: TRBV25-1
cdr3_aa: CASSGRGEQYF

j_call: TRBJ2-2
v_call: TRBV27
cdr3_aa: CASSLSEGQAHLFF

j_call: TRBJ2-7
v_call: TRBV14
cdr3_aa: CASSQPGTYTSDEQYF

j_call: TRBJ2-1
v_call: TRBV6-2/TRBV6-3
cdr3_aa: CASRLAGESDEQFF

j_call: TRBJ2-6
v_call: TRBV12-3/TRBV12-4
cdr3_aa: CASIWAGANVLTF

j_call: TRBJ2-5
v_call: TRBV6-1
cdr3_aa: CASSEAGTYPGETQYF

j_call: TRBJ2-1
v_call: TRBV6-5
cdr3_aa: CASSYSFDFLYNEQFF

j_call: TRBJ1-4
v_call: TRBV4-1
cdr3_aa: CASRATGATNEKLFF

j_call: TRBJ2-1
v_call: TRBV4-1
cdr3_aa: CASSGQVGNEQFF

j_call: TRBJ2-1
v_call: TRBV7-8
cdr3_aa: CASSLVFTRTGRNEQFF

j_call: TRBJ2-3
v_call: TRBV24-1
cdr3_aa: CATASNGTDTQYF

j_call: TRBJ2-7
v_call: TRBV6-1
cdr3_aa: CASSGNRDRLYYEQYF

j_call: TRBJ2-2
v_call: TRBV6-6
cdr3_aa: CASSYSILGAGTGELFF

j_call: TRBJ2-6
v_call: TRBV12-3/TRBV12-4
cdr3_aa: CASSTGGSGANVLTF

j_call: TRBJ2-3
v_call: TRBV7-8
cdr3_aa: CASRSPGRSTDTQYF

j_call: TRBJ2-7
v_call: TRBV20-1
cdr3_aa: CSGTGENSYEQYF

j_call: TRBJ2-1
v_call: TRBV7-2
cdr3_aa: CASSLHESSYNEQFF

j_call: TRBJ1-2
v_call: TRBV12-3/TRBV12-4
cdr3_aa: CASSLTGPGSNYGYTF

j_call: TRBJ1-1
v_call: TRBV29-1
cdr3_aa: CSVRGTEAFF

j_call: TRBJ2-1
v_call: TRBV10-3
cdr3_aa: CAISNTGETYNEQFF

j_call: TRBJ1-5
v_call: TRBV6-5
cdr3_aa: CASSYGGVGQPQHF

j_call: TRBJ2-5
v_call: TRBV12-5
cdr3_aa: CASAEDRQETQYF

j_call: TRBJ1-1
v_call: TRBV5-5
cdr3_aa: CASSLMGSEAFF

j_call: TRBJ2-7
v_call: TRBV15
cdr3_aa: CAPPPGALYEQYF

j_call: TRBJ2-1
v_call: TRBV7-9
cdr3_aa: CASSLSPWDEQFF

j_call: TRBJ2-1
v_call: TRBV10-3
cdr3_aa: CASAGTDNEQFF

j_call: TRBJ2-1
v_call: TRBV7-3
cdr3_aa: CASSLKVRLTYNEQFF

j_call: TRBJ1-2
v_call: TRBV24-1
cdr3_aa: CATSDRTANYGYTF

j_call: TRBJ1-6
v_call: TRBV7-2
cdr3_aa: CASSLAWDGYNSPLHF

j_call: TRBJ2-1
v_call: TRBV12-5
cdr3_aa: CASGFSGKPYNEQFF

j_call: TRBJ2-4
v_call: TRBV7-9
cdr3_aa: CASSLSGGIDIQYF

j_call: TRBJ1-5
v_call: TRBV20-1
cdr3_aa: CSARDYTGGNQPQHF